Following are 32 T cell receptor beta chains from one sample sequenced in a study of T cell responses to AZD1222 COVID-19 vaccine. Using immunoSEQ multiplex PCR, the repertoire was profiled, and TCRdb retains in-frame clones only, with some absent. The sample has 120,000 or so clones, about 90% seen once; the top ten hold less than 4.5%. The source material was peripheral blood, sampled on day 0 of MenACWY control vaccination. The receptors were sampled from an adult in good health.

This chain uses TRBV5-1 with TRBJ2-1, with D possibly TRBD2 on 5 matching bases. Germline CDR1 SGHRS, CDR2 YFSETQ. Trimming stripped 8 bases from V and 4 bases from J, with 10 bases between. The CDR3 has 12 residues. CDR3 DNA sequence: TGCGCCAGTAACCGGGATTACAATGAGCAGTTCTTC. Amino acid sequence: CASNRDYNEQFF. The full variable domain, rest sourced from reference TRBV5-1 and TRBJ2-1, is KAGVTQTPRYLIKTRGQQVTLSCSPISGHRSVSWYQQTPGQGLQFLFEYFSETQRNKGNFPGRFSGRQFSNSRSEMNVSTLELGDSALYLCASNRDYNEQFFGPGTRLTVL.

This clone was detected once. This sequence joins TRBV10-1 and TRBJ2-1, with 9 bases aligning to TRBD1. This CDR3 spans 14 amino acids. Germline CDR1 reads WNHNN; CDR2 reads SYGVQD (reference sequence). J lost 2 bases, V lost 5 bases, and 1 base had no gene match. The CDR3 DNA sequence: TGCGCCAGCAGTACAGGGGGCGCCTACAATGAGCAGTTCTTC. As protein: CASSTGGAYNEQFF.

For the CDR3, the DNA is TGTGCCATCAGTGACGGGGGAAGCAATCAGCCCCAGCATTTT. Encoded protein: CAISDGGSNQPQHF. V and J are TRBV10-3 and TRBJ1-5; TRBD1 is a possible D gene (5 bases). The CDR3 spans 14 residues. Germline V gives CDR1 ENHRY, CDR2 SYGVKD. Trimming left V 3 bases short and J 1 base short, with 7 bases between.

The CDR3 loop is CASAHGGPGNEQFF. The CDR3 coding sequence is TGTGCCAGTGCCCACGGGGGGCCTGGGAATGAGCAGTTCTTC. The chain has TRBV6-5 and TRBJ2-1; D perhaps matches TRBD2 (7 bases). Germline lookup yields CDR1 MNHEY and CDR2 SVGAGI. This CDR3 comprises 14 residues. The V end was cut by 9 bases, the J end by 7 bases, with 19 bases between.

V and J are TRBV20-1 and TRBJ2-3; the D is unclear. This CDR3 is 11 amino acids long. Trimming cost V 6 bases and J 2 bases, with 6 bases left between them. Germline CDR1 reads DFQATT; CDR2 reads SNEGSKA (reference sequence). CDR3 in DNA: TGCAGTGCCTACTTCACAGATACGCAGTATTTT. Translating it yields CSAYFTDTQYF.

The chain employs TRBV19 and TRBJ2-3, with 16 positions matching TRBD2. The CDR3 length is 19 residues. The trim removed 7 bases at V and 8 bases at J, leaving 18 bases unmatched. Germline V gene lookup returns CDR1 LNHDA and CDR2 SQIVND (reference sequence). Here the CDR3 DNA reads TGTGCCAGTACCCCGGGGACTAGCGGGAGGGCCCCTTCCCGAGGTACGCAGTATTTT. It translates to CASTPGTSGRAPSRGTQYF.

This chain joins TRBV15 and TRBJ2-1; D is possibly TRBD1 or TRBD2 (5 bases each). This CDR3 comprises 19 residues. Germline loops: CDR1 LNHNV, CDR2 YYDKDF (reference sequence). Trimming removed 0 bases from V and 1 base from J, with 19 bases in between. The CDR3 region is CATSRDRGSSLSSYNEQFF. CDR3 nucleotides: TGTGCCACCAGCAGAGATCGGGGCTCCAGTCTTTCGTCCTACAATGAGCAGTTCTTC.

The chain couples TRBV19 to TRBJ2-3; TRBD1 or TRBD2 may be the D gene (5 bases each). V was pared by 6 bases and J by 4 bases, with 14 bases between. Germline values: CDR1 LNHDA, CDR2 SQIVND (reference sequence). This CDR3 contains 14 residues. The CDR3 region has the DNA TGTGCCAGTAGCAGAACGAGGGGTGCAGATACGCAGTATTTT. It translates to CASSRTRGADTQYF.

DNA of the CDR3: TGCGCCAGCAGTGATCTAGCGGGAGGCTACGAGCAGTACTTC. Translation: CASSDLAGGYEQYF. The gene calls are TRBV10-2 and TRBJ2-7; 11 positions agree with TRBD2. Germline CDR1 WSHSY, CDR2 SAAADI. The CDR3 spans 14 residues. Trimming at V came to 3 bases and at J to 3 bases, leaving 1 base not matched to a gene.

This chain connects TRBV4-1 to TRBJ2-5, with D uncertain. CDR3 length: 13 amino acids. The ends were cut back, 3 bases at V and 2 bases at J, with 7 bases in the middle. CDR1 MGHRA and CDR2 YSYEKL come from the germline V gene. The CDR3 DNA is TGCGCCAGCAGCCAGGGGATTCAAGAGACCCAGTACTTC. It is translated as CASSQGIQETQYF.

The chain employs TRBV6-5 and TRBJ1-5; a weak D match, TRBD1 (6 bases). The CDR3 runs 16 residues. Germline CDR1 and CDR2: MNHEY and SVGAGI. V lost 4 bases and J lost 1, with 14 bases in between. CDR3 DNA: TGTGCCAGCAGTTCGGGGGGGGGCAGGAGCAATCAGCCCCAGCATTTT. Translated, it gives CASSSGGGRSNQPQHF.

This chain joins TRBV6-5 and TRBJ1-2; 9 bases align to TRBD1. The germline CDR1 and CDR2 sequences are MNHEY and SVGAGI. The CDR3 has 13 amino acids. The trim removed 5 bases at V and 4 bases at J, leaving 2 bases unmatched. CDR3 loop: CASSQDRGYGYTF. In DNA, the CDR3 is TGTGCCAGCAGTCAGGACAGGGGCTATGGCTACACCTTC.

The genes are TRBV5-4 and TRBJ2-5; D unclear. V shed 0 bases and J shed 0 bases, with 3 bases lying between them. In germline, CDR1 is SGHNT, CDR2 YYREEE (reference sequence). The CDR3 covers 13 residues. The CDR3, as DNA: TGTGCCAGCAGCTTGGTATACCAAGAGACCCAGTACTTC. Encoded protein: CASSLVYQETQYF.

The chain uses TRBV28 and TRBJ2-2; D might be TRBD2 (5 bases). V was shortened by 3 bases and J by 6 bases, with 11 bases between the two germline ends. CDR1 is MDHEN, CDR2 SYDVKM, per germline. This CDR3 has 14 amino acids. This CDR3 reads CASSFLASAGELFF. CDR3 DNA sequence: TGTGCCAGCAGTTTCCTAGCCTCGGCCGGGGAGCTGTTTTTT.

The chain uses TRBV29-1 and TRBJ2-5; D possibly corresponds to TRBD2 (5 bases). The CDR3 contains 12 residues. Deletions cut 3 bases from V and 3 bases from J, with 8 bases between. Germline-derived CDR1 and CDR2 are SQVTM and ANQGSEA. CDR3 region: CSVDDGEETQYF. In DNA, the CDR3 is TGCAGCGTTGATGACGGGGAAGAGACCCAGTACTTC. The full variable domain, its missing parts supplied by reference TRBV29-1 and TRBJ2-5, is SAVISQKPSRDICQRGTSLTIQCQVDSQVTMMFWYRQQPGQSLTLIATANQGSEATYESGFVIDKFPISRPNLTFSTLTVSNMSPEDSSIYLCSVDDGEETQYFGPGTRLLVL.

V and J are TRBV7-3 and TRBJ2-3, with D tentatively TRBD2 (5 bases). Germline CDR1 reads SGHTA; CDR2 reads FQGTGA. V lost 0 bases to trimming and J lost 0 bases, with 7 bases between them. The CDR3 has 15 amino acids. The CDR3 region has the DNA TGTGCCAGCAGCTTAACGGACTTGAGCACAGATACGCAGTATTTT. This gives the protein CASSLTDLSTDTQYF.

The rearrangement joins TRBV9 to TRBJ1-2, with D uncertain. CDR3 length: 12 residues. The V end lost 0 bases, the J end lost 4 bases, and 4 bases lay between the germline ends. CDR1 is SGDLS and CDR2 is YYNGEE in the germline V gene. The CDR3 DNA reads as TGTGCCAGCAGCGTAGATGGCTATGGCTACACCTTC. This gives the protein CASSVDGYGYTF.

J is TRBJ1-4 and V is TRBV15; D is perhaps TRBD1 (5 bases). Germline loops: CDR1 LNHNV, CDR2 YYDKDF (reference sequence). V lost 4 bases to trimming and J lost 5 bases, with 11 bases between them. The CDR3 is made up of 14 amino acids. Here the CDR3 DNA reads TGTGCCACCAGCATAGGGGATGTAAATGAAAAACTGTTTTTT. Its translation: CATSIGDVNEKLFF.

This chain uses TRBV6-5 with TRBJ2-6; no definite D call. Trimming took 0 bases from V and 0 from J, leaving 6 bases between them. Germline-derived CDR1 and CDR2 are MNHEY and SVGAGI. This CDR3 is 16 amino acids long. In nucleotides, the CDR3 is TGTGCCAGCAGTTACTCCCGGCTCTCTGGGGCCAACGTCCTGACTTTC. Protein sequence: CASSYSRLSGANVLTF.

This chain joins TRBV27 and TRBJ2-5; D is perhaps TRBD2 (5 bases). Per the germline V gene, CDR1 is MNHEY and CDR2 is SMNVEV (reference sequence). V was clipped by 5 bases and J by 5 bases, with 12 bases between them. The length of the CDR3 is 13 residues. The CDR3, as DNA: TGTGCCAGCAGTCCTCCCGGGGTGGAGACCCAGTACTTC. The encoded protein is CASSPPGVETQYF.

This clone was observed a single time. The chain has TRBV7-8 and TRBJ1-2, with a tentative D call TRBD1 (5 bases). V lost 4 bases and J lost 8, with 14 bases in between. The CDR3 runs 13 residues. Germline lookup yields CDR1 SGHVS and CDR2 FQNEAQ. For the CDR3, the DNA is TGTGCCAGCAGCTCAGGGAAGCCTGGGGGCTACACCTTC. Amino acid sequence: CASSSGKPGGYTF.

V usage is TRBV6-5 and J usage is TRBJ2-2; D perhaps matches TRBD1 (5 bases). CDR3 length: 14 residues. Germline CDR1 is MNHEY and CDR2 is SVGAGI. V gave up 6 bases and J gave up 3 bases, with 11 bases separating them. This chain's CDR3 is CASSRYRHTGELFF. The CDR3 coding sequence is TGTGCCAGCAGCAGATACAGGCACACCGGGGAGCTGTTTTTT.

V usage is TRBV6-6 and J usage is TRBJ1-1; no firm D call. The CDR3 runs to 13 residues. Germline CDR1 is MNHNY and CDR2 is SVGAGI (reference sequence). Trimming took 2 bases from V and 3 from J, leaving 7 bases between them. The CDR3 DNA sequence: TGTGCCAGCAGTTACAGGCGGGACACTGAAGCTTTCTTT. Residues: CASSYRRDTEAFF.

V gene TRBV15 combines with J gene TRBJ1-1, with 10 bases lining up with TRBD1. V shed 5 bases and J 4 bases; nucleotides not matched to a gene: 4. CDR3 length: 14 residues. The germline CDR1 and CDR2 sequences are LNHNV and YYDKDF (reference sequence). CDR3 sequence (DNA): TGTGCCACCAGCGCCGGACAGGGGGTCACTGAAGCTTTCTTT. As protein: CATSAGQGVTEAFF.

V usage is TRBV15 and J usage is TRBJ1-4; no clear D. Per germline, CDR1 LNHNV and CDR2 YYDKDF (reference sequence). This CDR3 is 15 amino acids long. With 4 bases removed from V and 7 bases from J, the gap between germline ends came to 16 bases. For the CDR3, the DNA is TGTGCCACCAGCAAGGGAGGGCTGGCTGGTGAAAAACTGTTTTTT. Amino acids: CATSKGGLAGEKLFF.

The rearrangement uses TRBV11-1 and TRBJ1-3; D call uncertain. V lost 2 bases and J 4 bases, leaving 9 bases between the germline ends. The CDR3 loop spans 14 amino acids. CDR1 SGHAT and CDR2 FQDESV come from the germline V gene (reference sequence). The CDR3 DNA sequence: TGTGCCAGCAGCTTACTTTTCGCCGGAAACACCATATATTTT. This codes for CASSLLFAGNTIYF.

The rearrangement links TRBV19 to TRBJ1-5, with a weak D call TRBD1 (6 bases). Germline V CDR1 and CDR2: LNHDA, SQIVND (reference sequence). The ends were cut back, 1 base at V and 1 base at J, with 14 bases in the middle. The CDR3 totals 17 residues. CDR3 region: CASSIVGQQLSNQPQHF. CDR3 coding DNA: TGTGCCAGTAGTATAGTCGGACAGCAGCTCAGCAATCAGCCCCAGCATTTT.

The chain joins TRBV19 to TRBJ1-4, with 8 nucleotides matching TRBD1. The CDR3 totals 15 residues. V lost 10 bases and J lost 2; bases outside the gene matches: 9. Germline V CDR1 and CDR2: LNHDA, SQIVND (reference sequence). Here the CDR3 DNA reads TGTGCCACCCGTCCAGGGGGCGAGACTAATGAAAAACTGTTTTTT. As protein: CATRPGGETNEKLFF.

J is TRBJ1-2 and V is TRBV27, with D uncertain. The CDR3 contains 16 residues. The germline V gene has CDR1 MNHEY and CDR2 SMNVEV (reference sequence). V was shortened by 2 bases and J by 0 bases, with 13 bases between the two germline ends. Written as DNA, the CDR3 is TGTGCCAGCAGTTTAAAAGGAAGCAGGACTAACTATGGCTACACCTTC. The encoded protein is CASSLKGSRTNYGYTF.

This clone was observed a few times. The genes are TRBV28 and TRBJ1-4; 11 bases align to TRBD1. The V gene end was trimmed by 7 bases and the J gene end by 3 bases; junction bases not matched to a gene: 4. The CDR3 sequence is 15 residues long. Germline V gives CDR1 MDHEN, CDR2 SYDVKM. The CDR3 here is CASKGQGVPNEKLFF. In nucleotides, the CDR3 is TGTGCCAGCAAGGGACAGGGGGTTCCTAATGAAAAACTGTTTTTT.

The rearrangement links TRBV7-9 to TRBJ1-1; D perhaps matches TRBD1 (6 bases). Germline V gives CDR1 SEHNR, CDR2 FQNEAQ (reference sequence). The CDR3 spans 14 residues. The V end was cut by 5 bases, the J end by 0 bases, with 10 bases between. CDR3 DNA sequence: TGTGCCAGCAGCCACCGGGACATGAACACTGAAGCTTTCTTT. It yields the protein CASSHRDMNTEAFF. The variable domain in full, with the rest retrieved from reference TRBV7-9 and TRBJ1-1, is DTGVSQNPRHKITKRGQNVTFRCDPISEHNRLYWYRQTLGQGPEFLTYFQNEAQLEKSRLLSDRFSAERPKGSFSTLEIQRTEQGDSAMYLCASSHRDMNTEAFFGQGTRLTVV.

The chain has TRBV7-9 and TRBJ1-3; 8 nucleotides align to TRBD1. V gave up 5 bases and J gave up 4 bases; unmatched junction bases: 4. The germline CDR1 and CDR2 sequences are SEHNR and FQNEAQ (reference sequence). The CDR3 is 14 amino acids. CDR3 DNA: TGTGCCAGCAGCGCGACAGGGGCAGGAAACACCATATATTTT. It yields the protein CASSATGAGNTIYF. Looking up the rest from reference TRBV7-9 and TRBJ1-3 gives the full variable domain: DTGVSQNPRHKITKRGQNVTFRCDPISEHNRLYWYRQTLGQGPEFLTYFQNEAQLEKSRLLSDRFSAERPKGSFSTLEIQRTEQGDSAMYLCASSATGAGNTIYFGEGSWLTVV.